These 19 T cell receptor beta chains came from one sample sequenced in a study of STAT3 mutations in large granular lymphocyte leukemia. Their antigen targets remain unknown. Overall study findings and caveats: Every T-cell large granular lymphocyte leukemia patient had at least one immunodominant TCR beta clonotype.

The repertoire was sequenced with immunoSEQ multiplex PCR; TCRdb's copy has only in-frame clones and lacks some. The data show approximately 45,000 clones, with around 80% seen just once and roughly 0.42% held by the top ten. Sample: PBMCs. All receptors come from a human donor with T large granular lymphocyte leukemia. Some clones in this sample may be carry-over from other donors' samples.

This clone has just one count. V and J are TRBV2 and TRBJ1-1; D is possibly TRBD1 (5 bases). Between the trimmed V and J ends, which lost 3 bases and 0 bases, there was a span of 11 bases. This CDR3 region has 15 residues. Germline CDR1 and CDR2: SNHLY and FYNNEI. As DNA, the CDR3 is TGTGCCAGCAGTGATCTAGGGACGGTGAACACTGAAGCTTTCTTT. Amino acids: CASSDLGTVNTEAFF.

Here the CDR3 reads CASTPPGQGAEGFF. The CDR3 DNA reads as TGCGCCAGCACCCCCCCGGGACAGGGGGCCGAGGGTTTCTTT. V and J are TRBV4-1 and TRBJ1-1, with 12 positions matching TRBD1. The germline V gene encodes CDR1 MGHRA and CDR2 YSYEKL. The CDR3 spans 14 residues. J gave up 13 bases and V 7 bases, and 13 bases lay outside the gene matches.

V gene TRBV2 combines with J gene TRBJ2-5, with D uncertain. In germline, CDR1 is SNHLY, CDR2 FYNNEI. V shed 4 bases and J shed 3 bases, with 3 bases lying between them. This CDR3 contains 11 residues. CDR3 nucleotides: TGTGCCAGCAGTGGAAAAGAGACCCAGTACTTC. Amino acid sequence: CASSGKETQYF.

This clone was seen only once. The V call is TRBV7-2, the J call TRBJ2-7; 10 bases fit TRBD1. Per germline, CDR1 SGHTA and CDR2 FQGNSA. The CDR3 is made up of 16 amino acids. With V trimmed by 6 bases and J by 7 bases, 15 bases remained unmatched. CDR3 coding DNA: TGTGCCAGCAGTTCCCGAACCGGGACAGGGGAACGAGAGCAGTACTTC. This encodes CASSSRTGTGEREQYF.

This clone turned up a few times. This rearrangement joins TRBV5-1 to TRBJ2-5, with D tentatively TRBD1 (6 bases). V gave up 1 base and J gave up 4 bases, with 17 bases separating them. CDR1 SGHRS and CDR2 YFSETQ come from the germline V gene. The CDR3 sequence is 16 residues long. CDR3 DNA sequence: TGCGCCAGCAGCTTGTCTTCGTCAGGGGCGAGAGAGACCCAGTACTTC. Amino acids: CASSLSSSGARETQYF.

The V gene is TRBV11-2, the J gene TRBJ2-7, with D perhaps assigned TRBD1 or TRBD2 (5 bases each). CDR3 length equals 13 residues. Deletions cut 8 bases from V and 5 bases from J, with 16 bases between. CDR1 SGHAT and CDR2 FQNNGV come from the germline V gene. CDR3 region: CASRPRELDEQYF. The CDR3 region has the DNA TGTGCCAGCCGTCCCAGGGAGTTGGACGAGCAGTACTTC.

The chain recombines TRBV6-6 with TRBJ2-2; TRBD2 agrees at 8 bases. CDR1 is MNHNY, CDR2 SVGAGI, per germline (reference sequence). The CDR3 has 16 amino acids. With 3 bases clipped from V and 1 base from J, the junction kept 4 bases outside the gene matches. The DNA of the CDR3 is TGTGCCAGCAGTTATTTGCTAGCGGGGAACACCGGGGAGCTGTTTTTT. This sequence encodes CASSYLLAGNTGELFF.

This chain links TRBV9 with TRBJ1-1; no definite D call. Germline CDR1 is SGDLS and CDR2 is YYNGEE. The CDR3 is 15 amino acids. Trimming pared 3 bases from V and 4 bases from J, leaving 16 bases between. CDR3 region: CASSALVGSVTEAFF. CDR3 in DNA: TGTGCCAGCAGCGCCCTCGTGGGAAGTGTCACTGAAGCTTTCTTT.

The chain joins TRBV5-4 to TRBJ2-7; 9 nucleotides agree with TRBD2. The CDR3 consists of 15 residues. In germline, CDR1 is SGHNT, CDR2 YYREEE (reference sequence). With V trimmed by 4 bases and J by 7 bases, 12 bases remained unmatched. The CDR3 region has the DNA TGTGCCAGCAGCCGCGGGGGGGCCGGCCCTCTGGAGCAGTACTTC. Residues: CASSRGGAGPLEQYF. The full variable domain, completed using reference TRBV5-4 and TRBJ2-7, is ETGVTQSPTHLIKTRGQQVTLRCSSQSGHNTVSWYQQALGQGPQFIFQYYREEENGRGNFPPRFSGLQFPNYSSELNVNALELDDSALYLCASSRGGAGPLEQYFGPGTRLTVT.

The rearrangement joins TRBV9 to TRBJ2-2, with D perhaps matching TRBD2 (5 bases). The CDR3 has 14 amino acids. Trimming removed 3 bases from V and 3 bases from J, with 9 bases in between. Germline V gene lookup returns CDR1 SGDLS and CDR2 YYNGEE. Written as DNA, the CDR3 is TGTGCCAGCAGCGGGACTCGTCACACCGGGGAGCTGTTTTTT. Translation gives CASSGTRHTGELFF.

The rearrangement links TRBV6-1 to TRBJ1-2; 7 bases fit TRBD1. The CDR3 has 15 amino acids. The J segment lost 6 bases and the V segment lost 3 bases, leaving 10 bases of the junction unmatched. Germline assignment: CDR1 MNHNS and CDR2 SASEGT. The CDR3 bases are TGTGCCAGCAGTGAGGGTGGAGGGGGCGCGAATGGCTACACCTTC. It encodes CASSEGGGGANGYTF.

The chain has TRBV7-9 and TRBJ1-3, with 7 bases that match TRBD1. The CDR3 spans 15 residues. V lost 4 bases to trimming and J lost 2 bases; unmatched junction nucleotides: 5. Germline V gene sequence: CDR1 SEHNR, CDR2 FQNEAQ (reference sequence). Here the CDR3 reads CASSSDRVAGNTIYF. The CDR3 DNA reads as TGTGCCAGCAGCTCCGACAGGGTTGCTGGAAACACCATATATTTT.

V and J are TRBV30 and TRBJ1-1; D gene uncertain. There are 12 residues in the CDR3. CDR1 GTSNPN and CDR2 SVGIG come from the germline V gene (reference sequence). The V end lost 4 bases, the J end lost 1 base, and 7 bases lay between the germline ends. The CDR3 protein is CAWNDWNTEAFF. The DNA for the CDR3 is TGTGCCTGGAATGACTGGAACACTGAAGCTTTCTTT.

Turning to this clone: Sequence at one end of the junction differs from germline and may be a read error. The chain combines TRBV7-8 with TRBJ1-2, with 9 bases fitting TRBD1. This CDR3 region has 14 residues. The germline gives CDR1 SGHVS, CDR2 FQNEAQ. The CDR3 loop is CASSLAGQGNGYTF. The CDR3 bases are TGTGCCAGCAGCCTAGCGGGACAGGGCAATGGCTACACCTTC. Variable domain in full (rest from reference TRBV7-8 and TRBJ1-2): GAGVSQSPRYKVAKRGQDVALRCDPISGHVSLFWYQQALGQGPEFLTYFQNEAQLDKSGLPSDRFFAERPEGSVSTLKIQRTQQEDSAVYLCASSLAGQGNGYTFGSGTRLTVV.

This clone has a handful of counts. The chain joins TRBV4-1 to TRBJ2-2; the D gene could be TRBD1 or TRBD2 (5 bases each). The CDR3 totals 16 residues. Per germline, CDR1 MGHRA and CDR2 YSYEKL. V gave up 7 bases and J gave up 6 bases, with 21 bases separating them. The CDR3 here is CASTGSGTVISGELFF. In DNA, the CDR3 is TGCGCCAGCACCGGTTCCGGGACCGTTATATCCGGGGAGCTGTTTTTT.

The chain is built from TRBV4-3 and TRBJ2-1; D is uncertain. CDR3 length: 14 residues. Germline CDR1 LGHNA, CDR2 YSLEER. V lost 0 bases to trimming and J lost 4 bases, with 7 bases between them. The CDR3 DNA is TGCGCCAGCAGCCAAGACGTGGGTTACAATGAGCAGTTCTTC. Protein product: CASSQDVGYNEQFF.

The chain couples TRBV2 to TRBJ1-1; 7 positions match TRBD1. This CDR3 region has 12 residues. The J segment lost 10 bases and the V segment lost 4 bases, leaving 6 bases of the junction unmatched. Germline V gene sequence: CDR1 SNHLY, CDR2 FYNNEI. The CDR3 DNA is TGTGCCAGCAGTGGACCACAGGGGCGAGCTTTCTTT. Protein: CASSGPQGRAFF.

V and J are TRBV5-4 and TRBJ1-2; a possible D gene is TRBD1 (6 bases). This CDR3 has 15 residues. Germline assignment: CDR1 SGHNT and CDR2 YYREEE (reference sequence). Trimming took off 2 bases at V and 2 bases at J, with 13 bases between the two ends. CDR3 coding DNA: TGTGCCAGCAGCTTCGACCGCGGACAGAACTATGGCTACACCTTC. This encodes CASSFDRGQNYGYTF.

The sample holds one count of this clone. The CDR3 is CASSPRLAGPYNEQFF. The CDR3 DNA follows: TGCGCCAGCAGCCCGCGACTAGCGGGGCCTTACAATGAGCAGTTCTTC. This chain connects TRBV5-1 to TRBJ2-1; 11 bases align to TRBD2. The CDR3 spans 16 residues. Trimming removed 4 bases from V and 4 bases from J; junction bases left unmatched: 7. The germline gives CDR1 SGHRS, CDR2 YFSETQ.